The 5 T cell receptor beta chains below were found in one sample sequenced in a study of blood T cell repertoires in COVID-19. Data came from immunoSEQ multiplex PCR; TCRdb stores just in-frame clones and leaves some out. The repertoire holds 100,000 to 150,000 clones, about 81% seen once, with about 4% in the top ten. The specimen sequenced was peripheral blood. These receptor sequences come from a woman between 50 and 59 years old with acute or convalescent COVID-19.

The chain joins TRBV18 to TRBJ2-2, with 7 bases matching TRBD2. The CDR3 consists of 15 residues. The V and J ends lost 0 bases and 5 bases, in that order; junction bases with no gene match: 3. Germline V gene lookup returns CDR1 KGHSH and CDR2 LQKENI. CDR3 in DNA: TGTGCCAGCTCACCACCGAAGCGGGGAACCGGGGAGCTGTTTTTT. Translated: CASSPPKRGTGELFF. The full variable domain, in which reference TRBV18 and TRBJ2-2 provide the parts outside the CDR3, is NAGVMQNPRHLVRRRGQEARLRCSPMKGHSHVYWYRQLPEEGLKFMVYLQKENIIDESGMPKERFSAEFPKEGPSILRIQQVVRGDSAAYFCASSPPKRGTGELFFGEGSRLTVL.

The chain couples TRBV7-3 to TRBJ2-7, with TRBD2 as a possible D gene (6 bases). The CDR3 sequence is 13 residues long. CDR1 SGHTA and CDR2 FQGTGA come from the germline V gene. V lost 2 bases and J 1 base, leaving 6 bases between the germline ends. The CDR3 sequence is CASSLGLSYEQYF. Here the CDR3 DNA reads TGTGCCAGCAGCTTAGGACTATCCTACGAGCAGTACTTC.

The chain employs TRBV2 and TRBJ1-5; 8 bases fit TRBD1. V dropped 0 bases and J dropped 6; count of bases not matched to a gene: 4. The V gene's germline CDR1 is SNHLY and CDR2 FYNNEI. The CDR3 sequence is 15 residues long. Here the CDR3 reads CASSEAAGGGQPQHF. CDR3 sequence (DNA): TGTGCCAGCAGTGAAGCAGCAGGGGGCGGTCAGCCCCAGCATTTT. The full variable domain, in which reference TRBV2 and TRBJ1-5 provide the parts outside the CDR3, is EPEVTQTPSHQVTQMGQEVILRCVPISNHLYFYWYRQILGQKVEFLVSFYNNEISEKSEIFDDQFSVERPDGSNFTLKIRSTKLEDSAMYFCASSEAAGGGQPQHFGDGTRLSIL.

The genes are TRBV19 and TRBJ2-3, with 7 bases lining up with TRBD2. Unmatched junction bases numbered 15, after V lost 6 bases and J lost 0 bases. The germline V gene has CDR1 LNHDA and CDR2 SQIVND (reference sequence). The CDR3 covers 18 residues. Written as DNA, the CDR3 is TGTGCCAGTAGCGCACTCTCGCTAGCGGTAATGAGCACAGATACGCAGTATTTT. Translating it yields CASSALSLAVMSTDTQYF.

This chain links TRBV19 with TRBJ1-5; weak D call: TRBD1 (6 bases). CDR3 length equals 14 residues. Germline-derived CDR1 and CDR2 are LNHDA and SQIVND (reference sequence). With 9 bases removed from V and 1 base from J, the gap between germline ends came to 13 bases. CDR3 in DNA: TGTGCCAGCCAGAAGGACAGCAGCAATCAGCCCCAGCATTTT. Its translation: CASQKDSSNQPQHF.